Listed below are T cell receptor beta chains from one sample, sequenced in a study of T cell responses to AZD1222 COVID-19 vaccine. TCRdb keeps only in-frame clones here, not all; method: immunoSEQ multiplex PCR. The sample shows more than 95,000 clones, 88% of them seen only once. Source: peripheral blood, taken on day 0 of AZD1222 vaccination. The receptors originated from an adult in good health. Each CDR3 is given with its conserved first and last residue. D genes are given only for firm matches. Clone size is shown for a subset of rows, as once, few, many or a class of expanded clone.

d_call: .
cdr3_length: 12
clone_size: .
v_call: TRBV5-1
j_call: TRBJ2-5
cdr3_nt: TGCGCCAGCAGCTTCGCAGGAGAGACCCAGTACTTC
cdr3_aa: CASSFAGETQYF

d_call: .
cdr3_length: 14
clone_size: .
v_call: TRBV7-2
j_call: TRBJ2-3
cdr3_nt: TGTGCCAGCAGCCCAGGGGTTAGCGCAGATACGCAGTATTTT
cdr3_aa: CASSPGVSADTQYF

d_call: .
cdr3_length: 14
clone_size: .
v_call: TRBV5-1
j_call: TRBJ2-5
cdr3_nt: TGCGCCAGCAGCTTGATTGACAGCCAAGAGACCCAGTACTTC
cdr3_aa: CASSLIDSQETQYF

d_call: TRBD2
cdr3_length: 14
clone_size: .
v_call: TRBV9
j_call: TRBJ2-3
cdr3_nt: TGTGCCAGCAGCTTGGGACTAGCGTTGGATACGCAGTATTTT
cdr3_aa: CASSLGLALDTQYF

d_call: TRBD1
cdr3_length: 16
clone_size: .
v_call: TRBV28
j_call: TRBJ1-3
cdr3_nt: TGTGCCAGCAGTTTATACGGGACAGGGCTAGGAAACACCATATATTTT
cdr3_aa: CASSLYGTGLGNTIYF

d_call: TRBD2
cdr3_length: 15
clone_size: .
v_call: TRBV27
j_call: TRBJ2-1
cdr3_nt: TGTGCCAGCAGGATCTCTGGGGGACTAGTCAGTGAGCAGTTCTTC
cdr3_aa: CASRISGGLVSEQFF

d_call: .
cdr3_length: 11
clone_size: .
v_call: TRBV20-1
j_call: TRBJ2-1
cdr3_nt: TGCAGTGCTAGAGAGAACAATGAGCAGTTCTTC
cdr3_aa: CSARENNEQFF

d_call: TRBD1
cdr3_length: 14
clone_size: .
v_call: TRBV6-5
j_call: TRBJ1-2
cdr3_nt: TGTGCCAGCAGACCAGACAGGGTCGTCGGTGGCTACACCTTC
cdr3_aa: CASRPDRVVGGYTF

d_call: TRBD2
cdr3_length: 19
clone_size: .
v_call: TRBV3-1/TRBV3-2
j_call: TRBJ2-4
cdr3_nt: TGTGCCAGCAGCCAAGGATCACTAGCGGGGGGTTCAGCCAAAAACATTCAGTACTTC
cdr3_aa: CASSQGSLAGGSAKNIQYF

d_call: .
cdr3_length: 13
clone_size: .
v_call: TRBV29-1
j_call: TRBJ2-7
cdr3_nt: TGCAGCGTTAAGAGCCCGGGGGCCGACGAGCAGTACTTC
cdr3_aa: CSVKSPGADEQYF

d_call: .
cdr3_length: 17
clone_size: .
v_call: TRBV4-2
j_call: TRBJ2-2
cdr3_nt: TGTGCCAGCAGCCAAGAACCGTGGAGGGTAGGAACCGGGGAGCTGTTTTTT
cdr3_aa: CASSQEPWRVGTGELFF

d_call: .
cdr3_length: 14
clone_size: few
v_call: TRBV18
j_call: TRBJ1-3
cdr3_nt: TGTGCCAGCTCAGCGGGACGTAGTGGAAACACCATATATTTT
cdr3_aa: CASSAGRSGNTIYF

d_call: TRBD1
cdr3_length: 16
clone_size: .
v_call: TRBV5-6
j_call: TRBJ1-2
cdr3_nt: TGTGCCAGCAGCAAGGGGACAGGTTTGAGTATCTATGGCTACACCTTC
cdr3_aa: CASSKGTGLSIYGYTF

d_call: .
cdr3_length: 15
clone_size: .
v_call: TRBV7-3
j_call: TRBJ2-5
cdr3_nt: TGTGCCAGCAGCTTAACGTCTATAGACCAAGAGACCCAGTACTTC
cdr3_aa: CASSLTSIDQETQYF

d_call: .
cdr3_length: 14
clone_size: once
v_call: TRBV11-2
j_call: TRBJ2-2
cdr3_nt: TGTGCCAGCAGCTTTAAGGGGAACACCGGGGAGCTGTTTTTT
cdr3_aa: CASSFKGNTGELFF

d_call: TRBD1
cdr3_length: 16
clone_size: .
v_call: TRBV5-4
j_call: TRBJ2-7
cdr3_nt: TGTGCCAGCAGCTTGGGGACAGGGGGAGAAGAACACGAGCAGTACTTC
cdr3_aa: CASSLGTGGEEHEQYF

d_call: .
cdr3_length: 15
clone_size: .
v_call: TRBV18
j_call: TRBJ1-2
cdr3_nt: TGTGCCAGCTCACCACCGGGGACTTCGGTCTATGGCTACACCTTC
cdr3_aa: CASSPPGTSVYGYTF

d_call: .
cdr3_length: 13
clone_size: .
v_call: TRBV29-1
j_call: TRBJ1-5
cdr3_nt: TGCAGCGTTGTACCGGGTGGGGGTCAGCCCCAGCATTTT
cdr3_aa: CSVVPGGGQPQHF

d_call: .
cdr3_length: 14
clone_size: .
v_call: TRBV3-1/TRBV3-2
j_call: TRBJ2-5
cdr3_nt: TGTGCCAGCAGTACCACGGCTAGCCGGGAGACCCAGTACTTC
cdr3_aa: CASSTTASRETQYF

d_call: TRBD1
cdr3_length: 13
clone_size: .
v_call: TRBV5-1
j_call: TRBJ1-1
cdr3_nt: TGCGCCAGCAGCGCCGAGGGACAGGTTGAAGCTTTCTTT
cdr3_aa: CASSAEGQVEAFF

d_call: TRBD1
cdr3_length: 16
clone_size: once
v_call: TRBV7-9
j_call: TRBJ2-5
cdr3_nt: TGTGCCAGCAGCCGCGGGGACAGGGGTCAACAAGAGACCCAGTACTTC
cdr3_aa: CASSRGDRGQQETQYF

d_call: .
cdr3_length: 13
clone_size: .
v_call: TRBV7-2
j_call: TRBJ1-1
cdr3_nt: TGTGCCAGCAGCTTGGGGGGTACCACTGAAGCTTTCTTT
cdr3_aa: CASSLGGTTEAFF

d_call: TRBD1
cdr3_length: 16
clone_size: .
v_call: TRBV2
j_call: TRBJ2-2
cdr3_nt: TGTGCCAGCAGTGAACTCAGCGGACAGGTGGGCGGGGAGCTGTTTTTT
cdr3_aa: CASSELSGQVGGELFF

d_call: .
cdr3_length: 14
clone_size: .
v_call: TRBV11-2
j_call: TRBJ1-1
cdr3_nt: TGTGCCAGCAGCTTCGGCAGGATTAACACTGAAGCTTTCTTT
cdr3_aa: CASSFGRINTEAFF

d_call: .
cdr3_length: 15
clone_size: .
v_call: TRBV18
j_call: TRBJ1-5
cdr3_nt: TGTGCCAGCTCACCAGGTACAGGACTCGACGGGCCCCAGCATTTT
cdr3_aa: CASSPGTGLDGPQHF

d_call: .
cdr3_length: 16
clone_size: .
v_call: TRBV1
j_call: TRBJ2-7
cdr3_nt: TGCACCAGCAGCCAAGATCTAAGAGGGGGGGCCTCCGAGCAGTACTTC
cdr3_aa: CTSSQDLRGGASEQYF

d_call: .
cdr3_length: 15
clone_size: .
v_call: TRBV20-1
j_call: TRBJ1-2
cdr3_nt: TGCAGTGCTAGTTCCCTAGAGGGACTGACGCGGGGCTACACCTTC
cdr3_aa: CSASSLEGLTRGYTF

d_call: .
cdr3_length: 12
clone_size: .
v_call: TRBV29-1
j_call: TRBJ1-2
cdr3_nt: TGCAGCGTTTCAGACCTTAACTATGGCTACACCTTC
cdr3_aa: CSVSDLNYGYTF

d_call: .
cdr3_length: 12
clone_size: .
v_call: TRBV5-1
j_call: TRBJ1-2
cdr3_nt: TGCGCCAGCAGCTTGGGGGACTATGGCTACACCTTC
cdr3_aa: CASSLGDYGYTF

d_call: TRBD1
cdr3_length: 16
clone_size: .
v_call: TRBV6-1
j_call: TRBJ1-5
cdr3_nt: TGTGCCAGCAGTGGACAGGGGGCTGCGGCGAATCAGCCCCAGCATTTT
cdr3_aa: CASSGQGAAANQPQHF

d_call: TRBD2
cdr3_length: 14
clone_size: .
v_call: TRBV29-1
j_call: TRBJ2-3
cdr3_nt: TGCAGCGTCCAGCGGGGGCCGTCCACAGATACGCAGTATTTT
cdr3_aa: CSVQRGPSTDTQYF

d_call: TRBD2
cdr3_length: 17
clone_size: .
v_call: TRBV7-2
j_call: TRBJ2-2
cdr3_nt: TGTGCCAGCAGCTTAGCCCTAACTAGCGGGAGAAACGGGGAGCTGTTTTTT
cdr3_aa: CASSLALTSGRNGELFF

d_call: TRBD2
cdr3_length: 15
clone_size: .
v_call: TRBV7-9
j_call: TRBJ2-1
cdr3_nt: TGTGCCAGCAGCTCAACTAGCGGAGCTTACAATGAGCAGTTCTTC
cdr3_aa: CASSSTSGAYNEQFF

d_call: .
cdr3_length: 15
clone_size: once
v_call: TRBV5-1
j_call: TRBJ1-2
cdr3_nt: TGCGCCAGCAGCTTGGTACAGGGTGAATTTGATGGCTACACCTTC
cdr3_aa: CASSLVQGEFDGYTF

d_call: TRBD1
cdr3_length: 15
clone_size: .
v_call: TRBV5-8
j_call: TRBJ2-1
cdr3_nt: TGTGCCAGCAGCTTTGCACAGGGGGCAATAAATGAGCAGTTCTTC
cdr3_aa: CASSFAQGAINEQFF

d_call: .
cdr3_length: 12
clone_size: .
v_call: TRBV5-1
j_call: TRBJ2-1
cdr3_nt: TGCGCCAGCTACTCCCCCTACAATGAGCAGTTCTTC
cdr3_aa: CASYSPYNEQFF

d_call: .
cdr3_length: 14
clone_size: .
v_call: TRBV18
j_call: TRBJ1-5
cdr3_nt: TGTGCCAGCTCACCGAACAGGGAGGGCCAGCCCCAGCATTTT
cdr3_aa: CASSPNREGQPQHF

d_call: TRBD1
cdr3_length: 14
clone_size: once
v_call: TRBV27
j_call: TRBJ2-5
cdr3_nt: TGTGCCAGCAGGGACAGGGGGCGCTTTGAGACCCAGTACTTC
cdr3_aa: CASRDRGRFETQYF

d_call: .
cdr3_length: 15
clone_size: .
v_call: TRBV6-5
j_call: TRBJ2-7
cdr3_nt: TGTGCCAGCAGTTACTCGGGGGCAGGGGGGAGCGAGCAGTACTTC
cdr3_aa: CASSYSGAGGSEQYF

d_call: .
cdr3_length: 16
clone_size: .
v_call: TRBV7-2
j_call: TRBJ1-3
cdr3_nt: TGTGCCAGCAGCCCCACCCTCGCAGGGGTGAGAAACACCATATATTTT
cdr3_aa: CASSPTLAGVRNTIYF

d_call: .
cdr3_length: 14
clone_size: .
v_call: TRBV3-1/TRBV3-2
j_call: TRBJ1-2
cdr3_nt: TGTGCCAGCAGCCAGTCAGCAGCTCGAGGAGGCTACACCTTC
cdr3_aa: CASSQSAARGGYTF

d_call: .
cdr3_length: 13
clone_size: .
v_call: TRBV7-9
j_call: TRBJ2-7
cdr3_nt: TGTGCCAGCAGCTTACCAGGGACCTACGAGCAGTACTTC
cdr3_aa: CASSLPGTYEQYF

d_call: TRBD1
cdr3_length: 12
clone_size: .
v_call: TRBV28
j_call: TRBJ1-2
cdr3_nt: TGTGCCAGCAGTTTACCGGGACAGGGGGGAACCTTC
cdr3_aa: CASSLPGQGGTF

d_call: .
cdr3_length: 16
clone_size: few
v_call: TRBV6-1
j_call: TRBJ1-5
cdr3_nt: TGTGCCAGCAGTGGGGGAAGGGAGTCGGGAAATCAGCCCCAGCATTTT
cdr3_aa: CASSGGRESGNQPQHF

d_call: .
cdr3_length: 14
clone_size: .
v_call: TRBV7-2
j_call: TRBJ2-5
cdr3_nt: TGTGCCAGCAGCTCCCCTGGAGGATCGGAGACCCAGTACTTC
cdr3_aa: CASSSPGGSETQYF

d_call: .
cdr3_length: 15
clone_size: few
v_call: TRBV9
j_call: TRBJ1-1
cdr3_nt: TGTGCCAGCAGCGCGACGAGGATGCCGGGGACTGAAGCTTTCTTT
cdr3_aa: CASSATRMPGTEAFF

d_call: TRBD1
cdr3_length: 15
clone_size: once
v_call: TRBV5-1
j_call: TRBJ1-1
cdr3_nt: TGCGCCAGCAGCTTGACGGGACAGTCCTCGACTGAAGCTTTCTTT
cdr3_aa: CASSLTGQSSTEAFF

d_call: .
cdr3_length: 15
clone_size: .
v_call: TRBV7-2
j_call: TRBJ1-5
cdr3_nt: TGTGCCAGCAGCTTAGCGGGCCGTAGCAATCAGCCCCAGCATTTT
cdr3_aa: CASSLAGRSNQPQHF

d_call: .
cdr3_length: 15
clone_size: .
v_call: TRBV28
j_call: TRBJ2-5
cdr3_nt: TGTGCCAGCAGGTCAGGAACAGGGCCCCGGGAGACCCAGTACTTC
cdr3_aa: CASRSGTGPRETQYF

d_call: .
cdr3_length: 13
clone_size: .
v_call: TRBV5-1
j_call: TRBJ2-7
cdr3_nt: TGCGCCAGCAGCGAGGACGGTTCCTACGAGCAGTACTTC
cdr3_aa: CASSEDGSYEQYF

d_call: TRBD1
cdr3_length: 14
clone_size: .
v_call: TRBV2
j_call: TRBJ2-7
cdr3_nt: TGTGCCAGCAGTGAGGTCAGGGGGTCCCACGAGCAGTACTTC
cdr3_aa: CASSEVRGSHEQYF